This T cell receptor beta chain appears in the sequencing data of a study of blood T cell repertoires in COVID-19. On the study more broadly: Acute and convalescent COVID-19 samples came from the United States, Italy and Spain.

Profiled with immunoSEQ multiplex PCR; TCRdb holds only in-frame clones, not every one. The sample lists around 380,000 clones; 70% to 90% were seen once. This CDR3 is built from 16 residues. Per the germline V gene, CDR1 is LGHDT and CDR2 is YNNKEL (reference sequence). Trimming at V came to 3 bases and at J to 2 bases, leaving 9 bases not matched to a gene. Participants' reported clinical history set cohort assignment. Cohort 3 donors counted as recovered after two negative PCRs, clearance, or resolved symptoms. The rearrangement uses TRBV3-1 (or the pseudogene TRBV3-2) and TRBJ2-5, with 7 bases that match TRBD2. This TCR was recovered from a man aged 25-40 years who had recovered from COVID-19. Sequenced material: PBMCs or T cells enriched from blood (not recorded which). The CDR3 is CASSHQLGRGQETQYF. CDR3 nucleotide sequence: TGTGCCAGCAGCCATCAATTGGGGCGGGGGCAAGAGACCCAGTACTTC.